This T cell receptor beta chain was sequenced in a study of blood T cell repertoires in COVID-19. About the study: The samples span acute and convalescent COVID-19 from the United States, Italy and Spain. Sources were T cells, B-cell-depleted T cells, or PBMCs; the material itself was cDNA or gDNA.

Germline assignment: CDR1 SGHVS and CDR2 FQNEAQ. CDR3 size: 15 residues. The ends were cut back, 2 bases at V and 1 base at J, with 11 bases in the middle. How the authors handled the data: Nucleated cell number was recorded as an estimate derived from reference gene primer amplification. Using immunoSEQ multiplex PCR, the repertoire was profiled, and TCRdb retains in-frame clones only, with some absent. That table gives V, J and clone size, and the DNA gave D and trimming. The data hold under 250,000 clones, with around nine tenths observed a single time. The genes are TRBV7-8 and TRBJ1-1; tentative D call: TRBD1 (6 bases). Specimen: peripheral blood. The receptor's source is a man in his 60s who had recovered from COVID-19. CDR3 residues: CASSLRTDSNTEAFF. The CDR3 DNA follows: TGTGCCAGCAGCTTACGGACAGACTCGAACACTGAAGCTTTCTTT.